These T cell receptor beta chains were read from a single sample in a study of blood T cell repertoires in COVID-19. Profiling relied on immunoSEQ multiplex PCR, and the TCRdb table lists in-frame clones only, not all of them. Of about 270,000 clones in the sample, 70% to 90% were seen once. Sequencing input: peripheral blood. Every receptor here comes from a woman between 45 and 65 years old with active or convalescent COVID-19. The CDR3 runs from the conserved cysteine through the conserved F or W. The order of the fields is J gene, D gene, clone size, V gene, CDR3 protein, CDR3 DNA. A D gene is named only where the DNA matches it firmly. Clone size, where shown, is once, few, many, or a class for clones that have expanded.

TRBJ1-1 | TRBD1 | . | TRBV6-5 | CASSYRTGGPNTEAFF | TGTGCCAGCAGTTACCGTACAGGGGGCCCGAACACTGAAGCTTTCTTT
TRBJ2-7 | TRBD1 | . | TRBV12-3/TRBV12-4 | CASSRQGNEQYF | TGTGCCAGCAGCCGACAGGGCAACGAGCAGTACTTC
TRBJ2-7 | TRBD2 | . | TRBV11-2 | CASSETSDGYEQYF | TGTGCCAGCAGCGAGACTAGCGATGGTTACGAGCAGTACTTC
TRBJ2-4 | . | . | TRBV5-3 | CARSCQKQGHRKNIQYF | TGTGCCAGAAGCTGCCAAAAGCAAGGACACCGGAAAAACATTCAGTACTTC
TRBJ2-1 | TRBD2 | . | TRBV18 | CASSPPLAGERVDEQFF | TGTGCCAGCTCACCGCCTTTAGCGGGAGAAAGAGTGGATGAGCAGTTCTTC
TRBJ2-2 | . | . | TRBV19 | CASTQAGGVPNTGELFF | TGTGCCAGTACTCAAGCAGGCGGGGTCCCGAACACCGGGGAGCTGTTTTTT
TRBJ1-4 | . | . | TRBV3-1/TRBV3-2 | CASSRQGNEKLFF | TGTGCCAGCAGCCGGCAGGGTAATGAAAAACTGTTTTTT
TRBJ2-7 | TRBD1 | few | TRBV15 | CATSRGTGGYSYEQYF | TGTGCCACCAGCAGAGGTACAGGGGGATACTCCTACGAGCAGTACTTC
TRBJ2-3 | TRBD1 | . | TRBV10-1 | CASSRDRGFPDTQYF | TGCGCCAGCAGCCGCGACAGGGGGTTCCCAGATACGCAGTATTTT
TRBJ1-2 | . | . | TRBV6-6 | CASSLDSNYGYTF | TGTGCCAGCAGCTTAGATTCAAACTATGGCTACACCTTC
TRBJ2-3 | . | few | TRBV7-6 | CASSHELGDGETDTQYF | TGTGCCAGCAGCCACGAGTTGGGCGATGGGGAGACAGATACGCAGTATTTT
TRBJ2-1 | TRBD2 | few | TRBV27 | CASRALGLAGVNEQFF | TGTGCCAGCAGGGCTCTCGGACTAGCGGGAGTTAATGAGCAGTTCTTC
TRBJ2-5 | TRBD2 | . | TRBV9 | CASSVGLAGFFGGQETQYF | TGTGCCAGCAGCGTAGGGCTAGCGGGATTTTTCGGGGGCCAAGAGACCCAGTACTTC
TRBJ1-2 | . | . | TRBV21-1 | CASSKADRGQRGYTF | TGTGCCAGCAGCAAAGCGGACAGGGGGCAACGTGGCTACACCTTC
TRBJ2-2 | . | . | TRBV3-1/TRBV3-2 | CASSQRANTRAGELFF | TGTGCCAGCAGCCAGAGGGCTAACACCCGGGCGGGGGAGCTGTTTTTT
TRBJ1-6 | TRBD1 | . | TRBV5-1 | CASSLYLTAGQNSPLHF | TGCGCCAGCAGCTTATACCTGACTGCGGGACAGAATTCACCCCTCCACTTT
TRBJ2-7 | . | . | TRBV19 | CARELTRPNGLLGYEQYF | TGTGCCAGGGAACTTACTAGGCCAAATGGGCTACTGGGCTACGAGCAGTACTTC
TRBJ2-5 | TRBD1 | . | TRBV6-6 | CASEHQGDQETQYF | TGTGCCAGCGAGCATCAGGGGGACCAAGAGACCCAGTACTTC
TRBJ1-2 | TRBD1 | few | TRBV12-3/TRBV12-4 | CASSPGQGNGYTF | TGTGCCAGCAGTCCAGGACAGGGGAATGGCTACACCTTC
TRBJ2-1 | . | . | TRBV7-2 | CASSTVASANEQFF | TGTGCCAGCAGTACAGTGGCTAGCGCGAATGAGCAGTTCTTC
TRBJ2-1 | TRBD2 | . | TRBV3-1/TRBV3-2 | CASSQALAVGYNEQFF | TGTGCCAGCAGCCAAGCCCTAGCGGTCGGCTACAATGAGCAGTTCTTC
TRBJ2-2 | . | . | TRBV4-1 | CASSQDPKDGELGELFF | TGCGCCAGCAGCCAAGACCCTAAGGATGGGGAGTTAGGGGAGCTGTTTTTT